Given below is one TCR beta chain in context. Antigen specificity is unknown. A much more abundant neighbour one base away suggests this may be a read error. Via MiXCR, TCRdb re-called the reads, giving one row per CDR3 protein. The sample lists some 77,000 distinct CDR3 sequences; 3.7% were seen once. This specimen comes from a study of T cell repertoires in cytomegalovirus infection. In the study overall: Signatures in public TCR beta sequences pointed to both CMV infection and matching HLA type.

Trimming cost V 1 base and J 4 bases, with 10 bases left between them. In germline, CDR1 is SGHVS, CDR2 FNYEAQ. CDR3 size: 14 residues. Whole-study results and caveats: Carriers of CMV plus the relevant HLA were identified by cumulative public TCR beta family frequency. CMV-specific TCR beta clonotypes restricted by HLA-C dominated the ex vivo response.

The chain combines TRBV7-6 with TRBJ2-5, with TRBD2 as a possible D gene (5 bases). The source is a human donor in good health (CMV status not recorded). Some clones in this sample may be carry-over from other donors' samples. Sequencing was done on a sample of PBMCs. The CDR3: CASSLDGIPETQYF. CDR3 sequence (DNA): TGTGCCAGCAGCTTAGACGGGATTCCAGAGACCCAGTACTTC.